This TCR beta chain was obtained from a study of blood T cell repertoires in COVID-19. Across the study: PBMCs, B-cell-depleted T cells, or T cells were the source of the cDNA or gDNA that made up the material.

The table came from immunoSEQ multiplex PCR; TCRdb's copy has only in-frame clones and leaves some out. Here the sample spans some 150,000 clones, roughly four fifths being singletons. The CDR3 has 14 amino acids. The germline V gene has CDR1 SGDLS and CDR2 YYNGEE. Trimming took off 9 bases at V and 6 bases at J, with 22 bases between the two ends. Sample: PBMCs or T cells enriched from blood (not recorded which). The source of this sequence is a man aged 45 to 65 who had recovered from COVID-19. V and J are TRBV9 and TRBJ2-7, with a possible D match to TRBD1 (6 bases). The CDR3 loop reads CATNIRQVWREQYF. CDR3 nucleotide sequence: TGTGCCACCAACATACGACAGGTCTGGCGCGAGCAGTACTTC.